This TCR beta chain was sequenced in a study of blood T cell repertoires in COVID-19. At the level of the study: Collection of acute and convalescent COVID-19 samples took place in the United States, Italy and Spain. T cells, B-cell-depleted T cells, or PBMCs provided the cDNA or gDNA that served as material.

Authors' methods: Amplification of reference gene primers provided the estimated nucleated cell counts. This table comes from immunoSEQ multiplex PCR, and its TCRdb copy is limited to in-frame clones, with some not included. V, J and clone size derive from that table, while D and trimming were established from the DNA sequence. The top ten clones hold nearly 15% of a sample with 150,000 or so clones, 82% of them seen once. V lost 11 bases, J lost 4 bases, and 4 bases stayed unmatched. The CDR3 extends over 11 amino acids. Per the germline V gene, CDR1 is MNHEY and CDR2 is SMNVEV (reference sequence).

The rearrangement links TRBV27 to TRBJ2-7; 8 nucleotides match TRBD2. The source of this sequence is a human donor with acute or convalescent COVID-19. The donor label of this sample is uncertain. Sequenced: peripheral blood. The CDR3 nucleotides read TGTGCCTCCGGGGGGGTATACGAGCAGTACTTC. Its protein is CASGGVYEQYF.